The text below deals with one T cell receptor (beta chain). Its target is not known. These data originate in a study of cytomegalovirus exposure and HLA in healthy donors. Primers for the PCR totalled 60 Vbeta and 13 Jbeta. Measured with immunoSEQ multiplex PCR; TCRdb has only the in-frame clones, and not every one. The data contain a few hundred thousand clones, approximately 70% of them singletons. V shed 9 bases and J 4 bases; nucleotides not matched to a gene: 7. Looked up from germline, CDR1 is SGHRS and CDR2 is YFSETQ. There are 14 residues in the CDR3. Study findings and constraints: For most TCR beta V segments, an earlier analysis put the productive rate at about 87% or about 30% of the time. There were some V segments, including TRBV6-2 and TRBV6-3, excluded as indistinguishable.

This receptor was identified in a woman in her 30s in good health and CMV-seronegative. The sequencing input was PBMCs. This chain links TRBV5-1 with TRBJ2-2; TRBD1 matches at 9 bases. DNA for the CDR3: TGCGCCACCCAGGGACAGGGCGGCACCGGGGAGCTGTTTTTT. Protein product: CATQGQGGTGELFF. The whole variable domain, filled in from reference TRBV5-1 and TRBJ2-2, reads KAGVTQTPRYLIKTRGQQVTLSCSPISGHRSVSWYQQTPGQGLQFLFEYFSETQRNKGNFPGRFSGRQFSNSRSEMNVSTLELGDSALYLCATQGQGGTGELFFGEGSRLTVL.